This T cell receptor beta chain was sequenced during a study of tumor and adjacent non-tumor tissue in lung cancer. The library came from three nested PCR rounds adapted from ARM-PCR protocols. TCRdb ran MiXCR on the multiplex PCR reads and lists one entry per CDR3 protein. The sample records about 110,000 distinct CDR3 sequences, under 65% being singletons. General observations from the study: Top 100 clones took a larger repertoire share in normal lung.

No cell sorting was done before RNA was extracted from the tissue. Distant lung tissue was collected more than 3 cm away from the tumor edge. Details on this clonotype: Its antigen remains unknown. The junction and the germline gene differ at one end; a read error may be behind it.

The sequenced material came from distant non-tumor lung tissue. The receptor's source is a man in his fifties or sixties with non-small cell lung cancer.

The CDR3 spells CASSQDVAVGYDEQFF. CDR3 DNA: TGTGCCAGCAGTCAAGATGTGGCGGTAGGGTACGATGAGCAGTTCTTC. The chain links TRBV4-2 to TRBJ2-1, with unresolved D. The CDR3 extends over 16 amino acids. Germline assignment: CDR1 LGHNA and CDR2 YNFKEQ.